This TCR beta chain was recovered during a study of T cell repertoires in cytomegalovirus infection. Study-level background: CMV infection together with matching HLA type was indicated by public TCR beta signatures. Study findings and constraints: Ex vivo, HLA-C-restricted CMV-specific TCR beta clonotypes prevailed over the rest of the response.

Of note for this clonotype: What it binds is not known.

TCRdb re-called the reads with MiXCR, one entry per CDR3 protein. This table has about 480,000 distinct CDR3 sequences, more than 30% appearing once. The sequence derives from a human donor in good health (CMV status not recorded). Some clones in this sample may be carry-over from other donors' samples. Sequenced material: cultured PBMCs, taken from culture after CMV antigen stimulation.

CDR3 protein: CATSDLDGRGTGELFF. CDR3 DNA: TGTGCCACCAGTGATTTAGACGGGCGGGGCACCGGGGAGCTGTTTTTT. The chain has TRBV24-1 and TRBJ2-2, with D maybe TRBD2 (6 bases). The CDR3 loop spans 16 amino acids. Per the germline V gene, CDR1 is KGHDR and CDR2 is SFDVKD. The V and J ends lost 1 base and 4 bases respectively, with 12 bases between them.